Listed below are T cell receptor beta chains from one sample, sequenced in a study of cytomegalovirus exposure and HLA in healthy donors. The assay was immunoSEQ multiplex PCR, and TCRdb's table has in-frame clones only and misses some. The data show about 200,000 clones, about nine tenths seen once. The sample taken for sequencing was PBMCs. These receptors all come from a woman aged 18-35 years in good health and CMV-seropositive. The conserved cysteine and the conserved F or W are not part of the CDR3 here. Each record gives: J gene, V gene, CDR3 protein.

J gene: TRBJ2-7
V gene: TRBV27
CDR3 protein: ASSALADYAGEQY

J gene: TRBJ1-5
V gene: TRBV27
CDR3 protein: ASSSGGQPQH

J gene: TRBJ1-2
V gene: TRBV25-1
CDR3 protein: ASSALDREDGYT

J gene: TRBJ2-1
V gene: TRBV2
CDR3 protein: ASSEYRGTSDYNEQF

J gene: TRBJ2-1
V gene: TRBV18
CDR3 protein: ASSRSSGYNEQF

J gene: TRBJ2-7
V gene: TRBV18
CDR3 protein: ASSPIDPGEDEQY

J gene: TRBJ2-7
V gene: TRBV29-1
CDR3 protein: SVQDRVRAYEQY

J gene: TRBJ2-7
V gene: TRBV10-3
CDR3 protein: AISGAGTWAEQY

J gene: TRBJ1-5
V gene: TRBV6-1
CDR3 protein: ASSEANRGAQPQH

J gene: TRBJ2-1
V gene: TRBV18
CDR3 protein: ASSPPQGGDNEQF

J gene: TRBJ2-5
V gene: TRBV2
CDR3 protein: ASTVRAPGTQY

J gene: TRBJ2-7
V gene: TRBV11-2
CDR3 protein: ASSFALDRASYEQY

J gene: TRBJ2-7
V gene: TRBV4-1
CDR3 protein: ASSPSEQGAYEQY

J gene: TRBJ2-3
V gene: TRBV5-1
CDR3 protein: ASSFGTARDTQY

J gene: TRBJ1-2
V gene: TRBV25-1
CDR3 protein: ASSEFGTVHGYT

J gene: TRBJ1-1
V gene: TRBV9
CDR3 protein: ASSVGEGGISRTEAF

J gene: TRBJ1-5
V gene: TRBV4-1
CDR3 protein: ASSLEGSGSNQPQH

J gene: TRBJ1-5
V gene: TRBV18
CDR3 protein: ASSPTEASQPQH

J gene: TRBJ2-1
V gene: TRBV4-1
CDR3 protein: ASSQFGASGRMGSNEQF

J gene: TRBJ2-7
V gene: TRBV19
CDR3 protein: ASSIVTASSYEQY

J gene: TRBJ2-1
V gene: TRBV28
CDR3 protein: ASQAAGRINEQF

J gene: TRBJ2-1
V gene: TRBV4-1
CDR3 protein: ASSPGLTRHNEQF

J gene: TRBJ1-4
V gene: TRBV5-1
CDR3 protein: ASSLQATTNEKLF

J gene: TRBJ2-7
V gene: TRBV28
CDR3 protein: ASRGQGRYEQY

J gene: TRBJ2-3
V gene: TRBV4-1
CDR3 protein: ASSPEYTDTQY

J gene: TRBJ1-2
V gene: TRBV7-9
CDR3 protein: ASSPRTGDGYT

J gene: TRBJ2-7
V gene: TRBV28
CDR3 protein: ASTTSGDSYEQY

J gene: TRBJ1-4
V gene: TRBV30
CDR3 protein: AWSPRVYPEKLF

J gene: TRBJ2-7
V gene: TRBV10-3
CDR3 protein: AISPQVTGDYEQY

J gene: TRBJ1-1
V gene: TRBV4-1
CDR3 protein: ASSHDWGRGTNTEAF

J gene: TRBJ1-5
V gene: TRBV19
CDR3 protein: ASSTGNQPQH

J gene: TRBJ2-3
V gene: TRBV4-1
CDR3 protein: ASTLSISTDTQY

J gene: TRBJ1-2
V gene: TRBV2
CDR3 protein: ASSEPEDRSNYGYT

J gene: TRBJ2-5
V gene: TRBV5-4
CDR3 protein: ASSWGQGKPETQY

J gene: TRBJ2-2
V gene: TRBV6-1
CDR3 protein: ASWTGNTGELF

J gene: TRBJ1-2
V gene: TRBV18
CDR3 protein: ASSPVDTNYGYT

J gene: TRBJ1-4
V gene: TRBV10-2
CDR3 protein: ASSGQGGEEKLF

J gene: TRBJ2-3
V gene: TRBV14
CDR3 protein: ASSQDLTPLGGWTSTDTQY

J gene: TRBJ2-7
V gene: TRBV25-1
CDR3 protein: ASRLAGAYEQY

J gene: TRBJ2-7
V gene: TRBV27
CDR3 protein: ASSPVHLSGNEQY

J gene: TRBJ1-1
V gene: TRBV5-1
CDR3 protein: ASSSTRGDTEAF

J gene: TRBJ2-7
V gene: TRBV5-4
CDR3 protein: ASSPARETYEQY

J gene: TRBJ1-1
V gene: TRBV7-6
CDR3 protein: ASSFLNTEAF

J gene: TRBJ2-7
V gene: TRBV7-7
CDR3 protein: ASSLRQGAYEQY